This T cell receptor (beta chain) was recorded in a study of blood T cell repertoires in COVID-19. The assay was immunoSEQ multiplex PCR, and TCRdb's table has in-frame clones only and misses some. The sample lists a few hundred thousand clones, roughly 86% occurring once. This clone came up once. The sequenced sample was peripheral blood. This receptor was taken from a woman in her 50s with COVID-19, enrolled during active disease.

For the CDR3, the DNA is TGTGCCAGTAGCCCGAAGAGGGACAGCGTCTATGGCTACACCTTC. It is translated as CASSPKRDSVYGYTF. V and J are TRBV19 and TRBJ1-2; 7 positions agree with TRBD1. The J segment lost 4 bases and the V segment lost 6 bases, leaving 11 bases of the junction unmatched. Germline values: CDR1 LNHDA, CDR2 SQIVND (reference sequence). The CDR3 covers 15 residues.